These 27 T cell receptor beta chains share one sample of origin, sequenced in a study of blood T cell repertoires in COVID-19. The table came from immunoSEQ multiplex PCR; TCRdb's copy has only in-frame clones and leaves some out. In the table there are approximately 260,000 clones, about nine tenths of which are singletons. Sequencing used PBMCs or T cells enriched from blood (not recorded which). Source of these receptors: a woman in her 30s with acute COVID-19.

This rearrangement joins TRBV27 to TRBJ1-2; maybe TRBD1 (5 bases). Looked up from germline, CDR1 is MNHEY and CDR2 is SMNVEV (reference sequence). This CDR3 region has 12 residues. The V end lost 2 bases, the J end lost 7 bases, and 8 bases lay between the germline ends. Written as DNA, the CDR3 is TGTGCCAGCAGTTTACAGGGAAGTGGCTACACCTTC. Encoded protein: CASSLQGSGYTF.

This clone was recorded once. The V call is TRBV18, the J call TRBJ1-5, with 10 bases fitting TRBD1. Looked up from germline, CDR1 is KGHSH and CDR2 is LQKENI. The CDR3 has 17 residues. The V and J ends lost 6 bases and 3 bases, in that order; junction bases with no gene match: 11. CDR3 in DNA: TGTGCCAGCTCGCCGGACAGGGGGTCTCTTAACAATCAGCCCCAGCATTTT. This translates into CASSPDRGSLNNQPQHF.

V and J are TRBV25-1 and TRBJ1-4; 7 bases align to TRBD1. J lost 4 bases, V lost 2 bases, and 1 base had no gene match. CDR1 MGHDK and CDR2 SYGVNS come from the germline V gene. This CDR3 is 14 amino acids long. CDR3 sequence: CASSEQGGNEKLFF. CDR3 sequence (DNA): TGTGCCAGCAGTGAACAGGGGGGTAATGAAAAACTGTTTTTT.

The chain recombines TRBV5-1 with TRBJ2-1; 10 positions agree with TRBD2. V gave up 0 bases and J gave up 5 bases; unmatched junction bases: 5. CDR3 length: 16 residues. Germline CDR1 is SGHRS and CDR2 is YFSETQ. This CDR3 reads CASSLAASGSHNEQFF. As DNA, the CDR3 is TGCGCCAGCAGCTTGGCCGCTAGCGGGAGCCACAATGAGCAGTTCTTC. The full variable domain, its missing parts supplied by reference TRBV5-1 and TRBJ2-1, is KAGVTQTPRYLIKTRGQQVTLSCSPISGHRSVSWYQQTPGQGLQFLFEYFSETQRNKGNFPGRFSGRQFSNSRSEMNVSTLELGDSALYLCASSLAASGSHNEQFFGPGTRLTVL.

The gene calls are TRBV30 and TRBJ1-5, with 7 bases aligning to TRBD1. V lost 5 bases, J lost 1 base, and 2 bases stayed unmatched. Germline values: CDR1 GTSNPN, CDR2 SVGIG (reference sequence). The CDR3 consists of 13 residues. The CDR3 sequence: CAWAGQSNQPQHF. The CDR3 DNA follows: TGTGCCTGGGCGGGACAGAGCAATCAGCCCCAGCATTTT.

The chain has TRBV7-8 and TRBJ2-1; 7 bases line up with TRBD2. Germline loops: CDR1 SGHVS, CDR2 FQNEAQ. With V trimmed by 5 bases and J by 7 bases, 11 bases remained unmatched. The CDR3 covers 15 residues. This CDR3 reads CASSQTSSGYNEQFF. CDR3 coding DNA: TGTGCCAGCAGCCAGACTTCTAGCGGATATAATGAGCAGTTCTTC. The whole variable domain, remainder taken from reference TRBV7-8 and TRBJ2-1, is GAGVSQSPRYKVAKRGQDVALRCDPISGHVSLFWYQQALGQGPEFLTYFQNEAQLDKSGLPSDRFFAERPEGSVSTLKIQRTQQEDSAVYLCASSQTSSGYNEQFFGPGTRLTVL.

The genes are TRBV5-6 and TRBJ2-7, with a weak D call TRBD2 (6 bases). This CDR3 contains 17 residues. Per germline, CDR1 SGHDT and CDR2 YYEEEE. V was cut by 6 bases and J by 1 base, with 23 bases left in between. The CDR3: CASTTILSSVESYEQYF. The CDR3 nucleotides are TGTGCCAGCACCACGATTTTGTCTAGCGTAGAGTCCTACGAGCAGTACTTC.

The chain couples TRBV5-1 to TRBJ2-7, with D perhaps TRBD2 (5 bases). The CDR3 loop spans 15 amino acids. Germline V gene sequence: CDR1 SGHRS, CDR2 YFSETQ. V was pared by 4 bases and J by 5 bases, with 19 bases between. The CDR3 region is CASSPSSGSQNEQYF. The CDR3 bases are TGCGCCAGCAGCCCATCGTCGGGAAGTCAGAACGAGCAGTACTTC.

The chain has TRBV7-2 and TRBJ2-3; possible D gene TRBD2, 5 bases. This CDR3 is 15 amino acids long. Trimming removed 5 bases from V and 3 bases from J, with 15 bases in between. In germline, CDR1 is SGHTA, CDR2 FQGNSA. Here the CDR3 DNA reads TGTGCCAGCAGCCCGGGGTTAGCACAGACAGATACGCAGTATTTT. Its protein is CASSPGLAQTDTQYF.

The chain combines TRBV7-3 with TRBJ2-3; 11 bases fit TRBD2. Germline V gene lookup returns CDR1 SGHTA and CDR2 FQGTGA. This CDR3 has 14 residues. Trimming cost V 5 bases and J 7 bases; bases outside gene matches: 5. The CDR3 loop reads CASSRTSGPNTQYF. CDR3 coding DNA: TGTGCCAGCAGCAGGACTAGCGGGCCCAATACGCAGTATTTT.

This clone appeared a few times. The gene calls are TRBV6-1 and TRBJ1-1, with no clear D. CDR3 length equals 17 residues. Germline V gives CDR1 MNHNS, CDR2 SASEGT. V lost 0 bases and J lost 5, with 19 bases in between. CDR3 DNA sequence: TGTGCCAGCAGTGAAGCCGGGGAGAGCGCGAAGAATACTGAAGCTTTCTTT. Its translation is CASSEAGESAKNTEAFF.

This clone was counted between two and nine times. The chain joins TRBV6-2 or TRBV6-3 to TRBJ1-5; 9 bases are a match to TRBD1. After removal of 6 bases from V and 2 bases from J, the junction contained 5 bases not matched to a gene. This CDR3 is built from 15 residues. Germline values: CDR1 MNHEY, CDR2 SVGEGT. The CDR3, as DNA: TGTGCCAGCAGCAAACAGGGGGCGGGCAATCAGCCCCAGCATTTT. It yields the protein CASSKQGAGNQPQHF.

CDR3 in DNA: TGTGCCAGCAGCTCCTACCCCCGGGACAGGGGGTCGTACGAGCAGTACTTC. Translated: CASSSYPRDRGSYEQYF. The rearrangement links TRBV5-4 to TRBJ2-7; TRBD1 matches 11 bases. J was trimmed by 4 bases and V by 3 bases; bases with no gene match: 12. CDR1 and CDR2 (germline): SGHNT, YYREEE (reference sequence). The CDR3 has 17 amino acids. Full variable domain (outside the CDR3, taken from reference TRBV5-4 and TRBJ2-7): ETGVTQSPTHLIKTRGQQVTLRCSSQSGHNTVSWYQQALGQGPQFIFQYYREEENGRGNFPPRFSGLQFPNYSSELNVNALELDDSALYLCASSSYPRDRGSYEQYFGPGTRLTVT.

This rearrangement joins TRBV2 to TRBJ1-1, with TRBD1 identical over 11 bases. The CDR3 is made up of 15 amino acids. V gave up 6 bases and J gave up 4 bases; unmatched junction bases: 7. Germline-derived CDR1 and CDR2 are SNHLY and FYNNEI. The CDR3 DNA is TGTGCCAGCAGCGGACAGGGGGCATGGGTCACTGAAGCTTTCTTT. As protein: CASSGQGAWVTEAFF.

V is TRBV18 and J is TRBJ2-7; D gene unclear. V lost 3 bases and J lost 7, with 10 bases in between. The germline CDR1 and CDR2 sequences are KGHSH and LQKENI. CDR3 size: 12 residues. The CDR3 loop reads CASSPGSLEQYF. CDR3 in DNA: TGTGCCAGCTCACCGGGCTCTCTAGAGCAGTACTTC.

V is TRBV12-5 and J is TRBJ2-7, with D perhaps TRBD1 (6 bases). The germline CDR1 and CDR2 sequences are LGHNT and FRNRAP. Trimming cost V 1 base and J 3 bases, with 16 bases left between them. The CDR3 contains 16 residues. This chain's CDR3 is CASGLDVGTTFYEQYF. The CDR3 DNA reads TGTGCTAGTGGTTTGGACGTAGGGACAACATTCTACGAGCAGTACTTC.

Only a few counts were recorded for this clone. The chain employs TRBV28 and TRBJ2-1; 9 positions match TRBD2. CDR1 MDHEN and CDR2 SYDVKM come from the germline V gene. J lost 4 bases, V lost 4 bases, and 2 bases had no gene match. The CDR3 has 14 residues. CDR3 sequence reads: CASSSLAGYNEQFF. The CDR3 nucleotides are TGTGCCAGCAGTTCCCTAGCGGGGTACAATGAGCAGTTCTTC.

The gene calls are TRBV7-3 and TRBJ2-2, with 9 bases that match TRBD1. V was pared by 5 bases and J by 5 bases, with 9 bases of the junction left unmatched. The germline V gene encodes CDR1 SGHTA and CDR2 FQGTGA. The CDR3 covers 16 residues. The CDR3 protein is CASSLYRGRTTGELFF. The CDR3 coding sequence is TGTGCCAGCAGCCTCTACAGGGGGCGTACTACCGGGGAGCTGTTTTTT.

This clone came up a few times. This chain connects TRBV4-2 to TRBJ1-6, with 7 bases that match TRBD1. CDR1 LGHNA and CDR2 YNFKEQ come from the germline V gene. V shed 5 bases, J shed 7 bases, and the junction held 11 bases outside the gene matches. The CDR3 is 16 amino acids. The CDR3 DNA reads TGTGCCAGCAGCGCGGGGACAGCGAGTGGGAATTCACCCCTCCACTTT. This sequence encodes CASSAGTASGNSPLHF.

The chain has TRBV5-6 and TRBJ2-3; D is possibly TRBD1 (6 bases). Trimming pared 3 bases from V and 0 bases from J, leaving 14 bases between. CDR3 length equals 16 residues. CDR1 is SGHDT, CDR2 YYEEEE, per germline. CDR3 loop: CASSSRTETSTDTQYF. CDR3 nucleotide sequence: TGTGCCAGCAGCTCCCGGACAGAAACTAGCACAGATACGCAGTATTTT.

This chain links TRBV18 with TRBJ1-2; tentatively, D is TRBD1 (5 bases). Between the trimmed V and J ends, which lost 4 bases and 3 bases, there was a span of 9 bases. The CDR3 totals 13 residues. Germline CDR1 is KGHSH and CDR2 is LQKENI. The CDR3: CASSQDKYYGYTF. In DNA, the CDR3 is TGTGCCAGCTCACAGGACAAGTACTATGGCTACACCTTC.

V and J are TRBV9 and TRBJ2-1; the D gene is possibly TRBD1 (6 bases). Per the germline V gene, CDR1 is SGDLS and CDR2 is YYNGEE. Trimming pared 1 base from V and 7 bases from J, leaving 21 bases between. The CDR3 length is 17 residues. The CDR3 nucleotides are TGTGCCAGCAGCGTACCTAATAGGGGGAACGAGATAAATGAGCAGTTCTTC. Translation gives CASSVPNRGNEINEQFF.

The chain links TRBV14 to TRBJ1-1; 7 bases are a match to TRBD1. Germline CDR1 is SGHDN and CDR2 is FVKESK. J was trimmed by 6 bases and V by 4 bases; bases with no gene match: 11. CDR3 size: 15 residues. CDR3 protein: CASSRTTGVGAEAFF. Written as DNA, the CDR3 is TGTGCCAGCAGCCGAACCACAGGGGTTGGGGCTGAAGCTTTCTTT.

This chain joins TRBV21-1 and TRBJ2-7; TRBD2, as called in the table, went unchecked against the DNA. TRBV21-1 is a recognized pseudogene. There are 13 residues in the CDR3. The CDR3 DNA sequence: TGTGCCAGCGTGGCGGGGATCTCCTACGAGCAGTACTTC. As protein: CASVAGISYEQYF.

The rearrangement links TRBV11-2 to TRBJ2-1; D is undetermined. Trimming took 4 bases from V and 6 from J, leaving 10 bases between them. The CDR3 runs to 13 residues. Germline V lookup: CDR1 SGHAT, CDR2 FQNNGV. CDR3 loop: CASSSQDTNEQFF. For the CDR3, the DNA is TGTGCCAGCAGCTCACAAGACACCAATGAGCAGTTCTTC.

The chain recombines TRBV29-1 with TRBJ2-1; no reliable D call. CDR1 and CDR2 from the germline V gene are SQVTM and ANQGSEA. Trimming took off 8 bases at V and 5 bases at J, with 10 bases between the two ends. The CDR3 is 11 amino acids. The CDR3 spells CSLGLNNEQFF. The CDR3 DNA reads TGCAGCTTGGGCCTAAACAATGAGCAGTTCTTC.

This chain's CDR3 is CASSDYLATGANVLTF. The DNA for the CDR3 is TGTGCCAGCAGCGACTATCTAGCGACTGGGGCCAACGTCCTGACTTTC. The chain joins TRBV9 to TRBJ2-6, with TRBD2 as a possible D gene (6 bases). The germline V gene encodes CDR1 SGDLS and CDR2 YYNGEE. V shed 3 bases and J shed 2 bases, with 12 bases lying between them. This CDR3 contains 16 residues.